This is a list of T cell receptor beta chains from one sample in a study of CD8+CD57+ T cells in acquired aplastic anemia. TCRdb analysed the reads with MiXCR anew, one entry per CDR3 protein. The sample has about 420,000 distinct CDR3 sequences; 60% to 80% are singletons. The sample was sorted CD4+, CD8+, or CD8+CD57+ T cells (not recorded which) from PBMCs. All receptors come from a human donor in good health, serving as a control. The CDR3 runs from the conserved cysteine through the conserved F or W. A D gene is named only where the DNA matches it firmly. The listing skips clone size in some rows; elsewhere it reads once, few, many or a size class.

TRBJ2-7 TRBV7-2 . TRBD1 CASSFPGQTIHPSF TGTGCCAGCAGCTTTCCGGGACAGACAATCCACCCCTCCTTC
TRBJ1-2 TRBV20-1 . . CSAPSPTSTNYGYTF TGCAGTGCTCCGAGTCCGACTTCGACTAACTATGGCTACACCTTC
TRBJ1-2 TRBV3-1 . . CTSSTQGYYGYTF TGTACCAGCAGTACACAAGGGTACTATGGCTACACCTTC
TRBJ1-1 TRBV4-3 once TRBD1 CASSQDHRGGTEAFF TGCGCCAGCAGCCAAGATCACAGGGGAGGCACTGAAGCTTTCTTT
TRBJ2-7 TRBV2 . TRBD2 CASSEEWTSIHEQYF TGTGCCAGCAGCGAAGAATGGACTAGCATCCACGAGCAGTACTTC
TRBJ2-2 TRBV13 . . CASSVEDTGELFF TGTGCCAGCAGCGTAGAGGACACCGGGGAGCTGTTTTTT
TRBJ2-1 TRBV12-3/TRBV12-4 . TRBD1 CASSRTGANEQFF TGTGCCAGCAGTCGGACAGGGGCGAATGAGCAGTTCTTC
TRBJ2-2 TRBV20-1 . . CSAEWQSATGELFF TGCAGTGCTGAATGGCAGAGCGCCACCGGGGAGCTGTTTTTT
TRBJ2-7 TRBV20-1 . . CSATLLYEQYF TGCAGTGCTACCTTGCTCTACGAGCAGTACTTC
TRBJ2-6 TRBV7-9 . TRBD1 CASSLAGTAGAFVLTF TGCGCCAGCAGCTTGGCCGGGACAGCTGGGGCCTTCGTCCTGACTTTC
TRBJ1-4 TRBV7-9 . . CASSPSATTNEKLFF TGTGCCAGCAGCCCTTCAGCTACAACTAATGAAAAACTGTTTTTT
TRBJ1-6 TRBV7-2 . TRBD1 CASEGGGTDTQYFF TGTGCCAGCGAGGGGGGCGGGACAGATACGCAGTATTTTTTT
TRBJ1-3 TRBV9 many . CASSVTALSGNTIYF TGTGCCAGCAGCGTAACAGCTCTCTCTGGAAACACCATATATTTT
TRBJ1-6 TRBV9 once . CASSRDNFNSLHHF TGTGCCAGCAGCCGGGACAATTTCAATTCGCTCCACCACTTT
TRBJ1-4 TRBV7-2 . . CASSLKGNQATNEKLFF TGTGCCAGCAGCTTAAAGGGAAACCAGGCAACTAATGAAAAACTGTTTTTT
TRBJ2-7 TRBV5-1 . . CASSFPEINTEQYF TGCGCCAGCAGCTTTCCAGAGATTAACACCGAGCAGTACTTC
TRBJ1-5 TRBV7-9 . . CASRFISGGDTAPQHF TGTGCCAGCAGATTTATTAGCGGGGGGGACACGGCTCCCCAGCATTTT
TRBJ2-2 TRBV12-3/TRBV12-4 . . CASSFGRATGELFF TGTGCCAGCAGTTTCGGCAGGGCCACCGGGGAGCTGTTTTTT
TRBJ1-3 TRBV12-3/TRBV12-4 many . CASSIDSSGNTIYF TGTGCCAGCAGTATTGACAGCTCTGGAAACACCATATATTTT
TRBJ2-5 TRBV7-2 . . CASSLASWGHLPSF TGTGCCAGCAGCTTAGCGAGTTGGGGACATCTACCCTCCTTC
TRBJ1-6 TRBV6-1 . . CASKFKVRNSPLHF TGTGCCAGCAAATTCAAAGTGCGTAATTCACCCCTCCACTTT
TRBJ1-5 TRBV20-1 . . CSARGGLNSQPQHF TGCAGTGCTCGAGGGGGATTGAACAGTCAGCCCCAGCATTTT
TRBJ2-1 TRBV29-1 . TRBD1 CSVEDRRHCNEQFF TGCAGCGTTGAGGACAGGCGGCACTGCAATGAGCAGTTCTTC
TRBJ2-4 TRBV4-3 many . CASSQDKWGMGKNIQYF TGCGCCAGCAGCCAAGATAAGTGGGGGATGGGCAAAAACATTCAGTACTTC
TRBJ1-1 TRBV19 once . CASSPRQRPGVDTEAFF TGTGCCAGTAGTCCTCGACAGAGACCCGGGGTGGACACTGAAGCTTTCTTT
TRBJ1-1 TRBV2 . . CASRVRELSPLNVANF TGTGCCAGTAGAGTCAGGGAACTCAGTCCCCTCAACGTAGCTAACTTT
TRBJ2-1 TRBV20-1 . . CSARVGGNTEFF TGCAGTGCTAGAGTCGGCGGAAACACTGAGTTCTTC
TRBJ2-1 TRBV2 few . CASSRQGGITGEQFF TGTGCCAGCAGCCGGCAGGGTGGTATCACCGGTGAGCAGTTCTTC
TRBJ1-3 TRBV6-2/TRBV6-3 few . CASRDGISGSTIYF TGTGCCAGCAGGGACGGAATCTCTGGAAGCACCATATATTTT
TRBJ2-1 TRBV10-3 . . CATGLGWANEQFF TGTGCCACCGGGCTGGGCTGGGCCAATGAGCAGTTCTTC
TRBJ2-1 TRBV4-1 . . CASSEQGTANEQFF TGCGCCAGCAGTGAGCAAGGGACTGCCAATGAGCAGTTCTTC
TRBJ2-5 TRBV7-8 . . CASSLGTTGQVTQYF TGTGCCAGCAGCTTAGGGACAACTGGCCAAGTGACCCAGTACTTC
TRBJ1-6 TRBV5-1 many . CASSLDSRALNSPLHF TGCGCCAGCAGCCTAGACAGTCGAGCACTTAATTCACCCCTCCACTTT
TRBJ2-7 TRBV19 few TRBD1 CASSFRDRDYEQYF TGTGCCAGTAGTTTCCGGGACAGGGACTACGAGCAGTACTTC
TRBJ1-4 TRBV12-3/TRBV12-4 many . CASSPQRGLPGISEKLFF TGTGCCAGCAGTCCTCAACGGGGACTTCCCGGGATTAGTGAAAAACTGTTTTTT
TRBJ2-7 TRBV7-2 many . CASSPVGGSYEQYF TGTGCCAGCAGCCCAGTGGGGGGTTCCTACGAGCAGTACTTC